This section outlines one T cell receptor (beta chain) sequence together with its context. Cohort 3 donors were reported recovered after two negative PCRs, clearance, or symptom resolution. The method was immunoSEQ multiplex PCR; TCRdb's version includes in-frame clones alone and lacks a portion of them. This table has a few hundred thousand clones, approximately 83% appearing once. Trimming at V came to 4 bases and at J to 10 bases, leaving 15 bases not matched to a gene. Germline-derived CDR1 and CDR2 are SGHAT and FQNNGV. This CDR3 is 16 amino acids long. The source of the sample is a study of blood T cell repertoires in COVID-19.

The source is a woman in her forties or fifties who had recovered from COVID-19. This chain uses TRBV11-2 with TRBJ2-7; TRBD2 matches 11 bases. The sequenced sample was PBMCs or T cells enriched from blood (not recorded which). The CDR3 protein is CASSSSPTSGTLLQYF. CDR3 nucleotides: TGTGCCAGCAGCTCCTCGCCGACTAGCGGGACCCTTTTACAGTACTTC.